Given below is one TCR beta chain in context. As yet, its antigen is unknown. The table came from immunoSEQ multiplex PCR; TCRdb's copy has only in-frame clones and leaves some out. The sample has roughly 57,000 clones; 79% are singletons. The sample comes from a study of OX40 agonist ivuxolimab in advanced cancers. Study information: Patients were treated with ivuxolimab, an agonistic anti-OX40 (CD134) antibody.

This CDR3 spans 13 amino acids. Per the germline V gene, CDR1 is KGHSH and CDR2 is LQKENI. V shed 2 bases and J shed 4 bases, with 8 bases lying between them. Study results and limitations: Compared with CD4+, CD8+ T cells on average had more expanded clones. In the 0.1 to 3.0 mg/kg range, CD4+ and CD8+ blood T cells had expanded clonally by week 6.

The J gene is TRBJ2-5, the V gene TRBV18; D is undetermined. The input for sequencing was CD4+ or CD8+ T cells sorted from blood, taken in a trial of the OX40 agonist ivuxolimab. This sequence was found in an adult with an advanced solid tumor such as melanoma, head and neck, liver or kidney cancer. CDR3 sequence (DNA): TGTGCCAGCTCACCAGATTTAGGAGAGACCCAGTACTTC. Protein sequence: CASSPDLGETQYF.